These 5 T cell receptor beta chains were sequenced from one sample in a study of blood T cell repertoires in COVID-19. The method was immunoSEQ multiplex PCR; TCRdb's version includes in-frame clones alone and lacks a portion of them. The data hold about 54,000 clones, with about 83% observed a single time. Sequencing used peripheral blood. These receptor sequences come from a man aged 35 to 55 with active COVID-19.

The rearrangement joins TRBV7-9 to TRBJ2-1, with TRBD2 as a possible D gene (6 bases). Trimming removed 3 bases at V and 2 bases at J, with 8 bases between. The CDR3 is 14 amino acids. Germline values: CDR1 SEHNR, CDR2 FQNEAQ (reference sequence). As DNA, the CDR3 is TGTGCCAGCAGCTTTACTAGCCCCTACAATGAGCAGTTCTTC. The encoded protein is CASSFTSPYNEQFF.

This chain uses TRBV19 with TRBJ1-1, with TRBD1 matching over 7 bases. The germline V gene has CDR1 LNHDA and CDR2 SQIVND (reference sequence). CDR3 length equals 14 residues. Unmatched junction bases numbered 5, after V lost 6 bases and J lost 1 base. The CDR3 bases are TGTGCCAGTAGCCCGTGGACAGGGAACACTGAAGCTTTCTTT. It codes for CASSPWTGNTEAFF.

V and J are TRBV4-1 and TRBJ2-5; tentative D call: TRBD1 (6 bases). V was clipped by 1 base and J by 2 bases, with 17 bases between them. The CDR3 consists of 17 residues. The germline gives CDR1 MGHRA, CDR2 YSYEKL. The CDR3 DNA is TGCGCCAGCAGCCAAGGAAGCAGGGGCCGCTTTCAAGAGACCCAGTACTTC. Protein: CASSQGSRGRFQETQYF.

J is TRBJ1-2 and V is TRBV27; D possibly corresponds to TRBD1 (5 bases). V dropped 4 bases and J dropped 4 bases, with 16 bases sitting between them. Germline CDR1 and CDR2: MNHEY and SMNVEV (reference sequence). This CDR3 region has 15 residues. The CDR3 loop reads CASSYAGDSLYGYTF. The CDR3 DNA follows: TGTGCCAGCAGTTATGCCGGAGACAGCCTCTATGGCTACACCTTC.

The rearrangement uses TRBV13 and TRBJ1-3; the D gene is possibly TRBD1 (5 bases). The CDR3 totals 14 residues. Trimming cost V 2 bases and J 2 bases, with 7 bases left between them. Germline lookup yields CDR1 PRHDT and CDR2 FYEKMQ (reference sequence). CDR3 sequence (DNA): TGTGCCAGCAGCTTACCCAGGGCTGGAAACACCATATATTTT. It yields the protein CASSLPRAGNTIYF. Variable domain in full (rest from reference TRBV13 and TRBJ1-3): AAGVIQSPRHLIKEKRETATLKCYPIPRHDTVYWYQQGPGQDPQFLISFYEKMQSDKGSIPDRFSAQQFSDYHSELNMSSLELGDSALYFCASSLPRAGNTIYFGEGSWLTVV.